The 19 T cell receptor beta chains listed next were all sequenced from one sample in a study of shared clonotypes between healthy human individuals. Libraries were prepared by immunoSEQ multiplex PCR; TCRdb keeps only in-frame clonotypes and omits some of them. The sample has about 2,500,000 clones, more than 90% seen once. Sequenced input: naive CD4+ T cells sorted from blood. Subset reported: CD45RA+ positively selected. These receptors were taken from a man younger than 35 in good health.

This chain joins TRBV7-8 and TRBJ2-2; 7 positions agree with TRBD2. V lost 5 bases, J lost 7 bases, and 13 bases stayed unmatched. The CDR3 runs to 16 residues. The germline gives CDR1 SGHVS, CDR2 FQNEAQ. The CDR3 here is CASSPSPGTIVGELFF. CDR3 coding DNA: TGTGCCAGCAGCCCAAGTCCCGGGACTATTGTCGGGGAGCTGTTTTTT.

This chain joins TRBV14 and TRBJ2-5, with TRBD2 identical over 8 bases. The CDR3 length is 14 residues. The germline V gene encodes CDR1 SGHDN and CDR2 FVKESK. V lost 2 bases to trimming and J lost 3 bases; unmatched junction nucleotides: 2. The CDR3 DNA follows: TGTGCCAGCAGCCAACTAGCGGGTAAAGAGACCCAGTACTTC. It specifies CASSQLAGKETQYF.

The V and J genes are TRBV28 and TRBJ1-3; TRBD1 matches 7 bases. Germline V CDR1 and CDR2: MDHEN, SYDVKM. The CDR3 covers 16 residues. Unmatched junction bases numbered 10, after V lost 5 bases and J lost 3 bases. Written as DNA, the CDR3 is TGTGCCAGCAGTCAAGGGGGGACAGTTATTGGAAACACCATATATTTT. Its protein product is CASSQGGTVIGNTIYF.

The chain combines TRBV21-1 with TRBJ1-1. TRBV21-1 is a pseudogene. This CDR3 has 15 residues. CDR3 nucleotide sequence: TGTGCCAGCAGCAAAGCGCCCCAAGGTACCTCTGAAGCTTTCTTT. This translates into CASSKAPQGTSEAFF.

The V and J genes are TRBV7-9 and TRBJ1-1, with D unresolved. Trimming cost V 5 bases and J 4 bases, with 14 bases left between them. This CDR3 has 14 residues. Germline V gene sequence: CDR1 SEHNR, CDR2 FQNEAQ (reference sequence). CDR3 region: CASSGGPGSTEAFF. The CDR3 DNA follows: TGTGCCAGCAGCGGCGGACCGGGGAGCACTGAAGCTTTCTTT.

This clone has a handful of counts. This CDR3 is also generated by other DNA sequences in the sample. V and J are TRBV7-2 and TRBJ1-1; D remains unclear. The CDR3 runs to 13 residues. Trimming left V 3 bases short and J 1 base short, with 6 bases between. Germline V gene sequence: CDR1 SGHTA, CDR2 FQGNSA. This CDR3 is CASSFRQNTEAFF. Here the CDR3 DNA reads TGTGCCAGCAGCTTTCGACAGAACACTGAAGCTTTCTTT.

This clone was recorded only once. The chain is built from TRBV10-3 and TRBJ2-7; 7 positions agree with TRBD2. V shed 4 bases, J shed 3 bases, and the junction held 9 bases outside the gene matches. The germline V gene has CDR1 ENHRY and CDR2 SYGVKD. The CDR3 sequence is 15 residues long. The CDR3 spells CAISGDPGGLYEQYF. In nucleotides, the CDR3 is TGTGCCATCAGTGGGGATCCGGGAGGACTCTACGAGCAGTACTTC.

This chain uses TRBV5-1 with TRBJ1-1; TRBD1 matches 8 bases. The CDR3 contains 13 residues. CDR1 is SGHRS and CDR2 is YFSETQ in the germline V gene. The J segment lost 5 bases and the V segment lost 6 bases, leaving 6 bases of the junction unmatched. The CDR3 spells CASTTGAGTEAFF. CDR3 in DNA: TGCGCCAGCACGACAGGGGCAGGGACTGAAGCTTTCTTT.

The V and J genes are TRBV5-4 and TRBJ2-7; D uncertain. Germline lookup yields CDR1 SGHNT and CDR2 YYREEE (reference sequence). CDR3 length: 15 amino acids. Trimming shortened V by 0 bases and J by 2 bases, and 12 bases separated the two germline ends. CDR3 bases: TGTGCCAGCAGCTTGGCCAAGAGTAAGCCCTACGAGCAGTACTTC. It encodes CASSLAKSKPYEQYF.

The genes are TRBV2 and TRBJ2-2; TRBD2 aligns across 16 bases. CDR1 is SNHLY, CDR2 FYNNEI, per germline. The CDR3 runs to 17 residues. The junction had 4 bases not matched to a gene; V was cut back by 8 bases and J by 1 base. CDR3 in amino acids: CASVGLAGGMNTGELFF. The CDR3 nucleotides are TGTGCCAGCGTGGGACTAGCGGGGGGGATGAACACCGGGGAGCTGTTTTTT. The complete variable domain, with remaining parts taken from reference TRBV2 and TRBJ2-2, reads EPEVTQTPSHQVTQMGQEVILRCVPISNHLYFYWYRQILGQKVEFLVSFYNNEISEKSEIFDDQFSVERPDGSNFTLKIRSTKLEDSAMYFCASVGLAGGMNTGELFFGEGSRLTVL.

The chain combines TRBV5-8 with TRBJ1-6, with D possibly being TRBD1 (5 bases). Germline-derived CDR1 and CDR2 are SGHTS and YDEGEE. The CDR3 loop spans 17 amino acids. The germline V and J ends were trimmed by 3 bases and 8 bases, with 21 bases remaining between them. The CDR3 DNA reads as TGTGCCAGCAGCTGGGGAACCGGGACCCGAGGGGATTCACCCCTCCACTTT. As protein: CASSWGTGTRGDSPLHF.

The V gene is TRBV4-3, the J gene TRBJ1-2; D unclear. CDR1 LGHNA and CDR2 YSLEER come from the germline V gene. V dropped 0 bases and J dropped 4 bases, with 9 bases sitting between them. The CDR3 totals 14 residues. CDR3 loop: CASSQDPGTYGYTF. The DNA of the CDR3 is TGCGCCAGCAGCCAAGATCCGGGTACCTATGGCTACACCTTC.

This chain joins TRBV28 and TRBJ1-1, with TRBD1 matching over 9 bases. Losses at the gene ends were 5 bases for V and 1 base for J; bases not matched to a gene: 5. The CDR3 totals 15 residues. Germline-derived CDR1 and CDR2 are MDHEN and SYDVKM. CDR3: CASSPGTGRNTEAFF. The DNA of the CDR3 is TGTGCCAGCAGTCCCGGGACAGGGAGGAACACTGAAGCTTTCTTT.

CDR3 residues: CASSRGVAGGQETQYF. The CDR3 DNA reads as TGTGCCAGCAGCCGCGGCGTAGCGGGGGGCCAGGAGACCCAGTACTTC. The V gene is TRBV5-8, the J gene TRBJ2-5; TRBD2 matches at 10 bases. V shed 4 bases and J 5 bases; nucleotides not matched to a gene: 11. Germline CDR1 reads SGHTS; CDR2 reads YDEGEE. The CDR3 length is 16 residues.

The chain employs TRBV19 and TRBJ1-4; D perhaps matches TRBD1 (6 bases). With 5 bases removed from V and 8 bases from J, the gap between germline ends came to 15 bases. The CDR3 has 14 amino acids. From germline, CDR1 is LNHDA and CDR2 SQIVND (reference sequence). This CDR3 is CASSPGQKWEKLFF. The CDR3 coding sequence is TGTGCCAGTAGTCCCGGACAGAAATGGGAAAAACTGTTTTTT.

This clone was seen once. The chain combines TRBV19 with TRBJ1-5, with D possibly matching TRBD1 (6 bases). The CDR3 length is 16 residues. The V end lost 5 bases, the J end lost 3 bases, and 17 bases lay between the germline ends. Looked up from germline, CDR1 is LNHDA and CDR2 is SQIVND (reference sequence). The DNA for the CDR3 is TGTGCCAGTAGTCCTCGCCCAGACAGGTTCAATCAGCCCCAGCATTTT. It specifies CASSPRPDRFNQPQHF.

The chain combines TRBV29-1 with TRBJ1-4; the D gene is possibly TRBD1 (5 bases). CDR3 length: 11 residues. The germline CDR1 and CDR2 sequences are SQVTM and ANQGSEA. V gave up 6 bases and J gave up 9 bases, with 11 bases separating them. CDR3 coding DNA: TGCAGCGTGGATACAGGCCAAAAACTGTTTTTT. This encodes CSVDTGQKLFF.

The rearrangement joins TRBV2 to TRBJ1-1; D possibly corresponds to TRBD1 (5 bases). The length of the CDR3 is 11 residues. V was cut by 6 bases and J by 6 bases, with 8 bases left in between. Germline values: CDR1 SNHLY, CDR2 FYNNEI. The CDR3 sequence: CASRRGPEAFF. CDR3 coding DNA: TGTGCCAGCAGACGGGGCCCTGAAGCTTTCTTT.

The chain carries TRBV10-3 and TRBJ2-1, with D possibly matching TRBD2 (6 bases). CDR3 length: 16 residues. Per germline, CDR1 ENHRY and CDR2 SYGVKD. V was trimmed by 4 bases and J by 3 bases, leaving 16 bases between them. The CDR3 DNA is TGTGCCATCAGTGGGCTTCCGGGACTGAGCTACAATGAGCAGTTCTTC. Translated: CAISGLPGLSYNEQFF.